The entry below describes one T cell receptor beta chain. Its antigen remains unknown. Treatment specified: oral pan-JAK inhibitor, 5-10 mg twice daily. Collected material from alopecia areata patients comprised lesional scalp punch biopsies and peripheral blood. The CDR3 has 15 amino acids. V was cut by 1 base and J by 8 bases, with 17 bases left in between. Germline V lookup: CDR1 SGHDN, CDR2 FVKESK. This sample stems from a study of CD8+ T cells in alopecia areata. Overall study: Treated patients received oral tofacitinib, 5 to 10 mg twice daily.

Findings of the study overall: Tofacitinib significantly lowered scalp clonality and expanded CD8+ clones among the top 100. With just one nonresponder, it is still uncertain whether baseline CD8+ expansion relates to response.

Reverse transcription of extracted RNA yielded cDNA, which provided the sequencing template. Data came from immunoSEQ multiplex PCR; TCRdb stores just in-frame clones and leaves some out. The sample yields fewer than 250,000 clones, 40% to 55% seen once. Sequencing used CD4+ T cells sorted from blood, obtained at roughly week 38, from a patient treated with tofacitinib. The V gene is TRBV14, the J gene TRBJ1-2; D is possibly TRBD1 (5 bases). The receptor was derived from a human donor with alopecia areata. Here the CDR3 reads CASSQARAGGRGYTF. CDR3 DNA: TGTGCCAGCAGCCAAGCCCGGGCCGGGGGACGGGGCTACACCTTC.